This TCR beta chain was obtained from a study of Ad26.COV2.S vaccination and SARS-CoV-2 variants. Study-wide background: The COV1001 Ad26.COV2.S trial arm included the donor. Points from the study as a whole: Vaccinees and placebo recipients showed similar non-spike TCR breadth.

About this clone: Its antigen is unidentified.

The treatment here: around 19 received Ad26.COV2.S at low or high dose, single or two shots; 5 received placebo; per-sample allocation not given. Day 63 after the first vaccine or placebo injection was the time point for sampling. Profiling relied on immunoSEQ multiplex PCR, and the TCRdb table lists in-frame clones only, not all of them. The table lists hundreds of thousands of clones, 87% of them singletons. This CDR3 region has 14 residues. The V gene's germline CDR1 is MNHEY and CDR2 SVGAGI. The germline V and J ends were trimmed by 4 bases and 5 bases, with 14 bases remaining between them. The genes are TRBV6-5 and TRBJ1-1; the D is unclear. This clonotype was sampled from a person aged 18-60 years who received the Ad26.COV2.S COVID-19 vaccine or a placebo. The sequencing here drew on peripheral blood, taken in a trial of Ad26.COV2.S vaccine versus placebo. The CDR3 bases are TGTGCCAGCAGTTTAAGGGAGGTACGGACTGAAGCTTTCTTT. It codes for CASSLREVRTEAFF.